The entry below gives a single T cell receptor beta chain sequence along with its context. Its antigen remains unidentified. This sample stems from a study of T cell responses to AZD1222 COVID-19 vaccine. Study results and limitations: Regions 160-218 and 743-854 dominated among vaccine-associated CD4 TCRs spanning spike.

Clones were sequenced by immunoSEQ multiplex PCR, and TCRdb holds only the in-frame ones, with some missing. The sample includes about 180,000 clones, 85% to 90% of them seen just once. Trimming shortened V by 6 bases and J by 5 bases, and 17 bases separated the two germline ends. Germline V gene lookup returns CDR1 SGHRS and CDR2 YFSETQ. The CDR3 sequence is 14 residues long. The receptor was derived from an adult in good health. The chain recombines TRBV5-1 with TRBJ2-5; D remains unclear. Specimen: peripheral blood, collected on day 0 of AZD1222 vaccination. CDR3 protein: CASNNSPVGETQYF. DNA for the CDR3: TGCGCCAGCAACAACTCGCCGGTCGGGGAGACCCAGTACTTC.